This T cell receptor beta chain was recorded in a study of identical twins. Study results and caveats: Invariant cells of the MAIT and iNKT types might have partly distorted the zero-insertion analyses.

This clonotype was detected ten times or more. Antigen: not known. Trimming stripped 5 bases from V and 0 bases from J, with 11 bases between. This CDR3 contains 14 residues. Germline V gene lookup returns CDR1 SGHRS and CDR2 YFSETQ. TCRdb re-derived calls from the 5' RACE reads in MiXCR, one entry per CDR3 protein. The sample carries 450,000 to 650,000 distinct CDR3 sequences, roughly 9.5% recorded once. This same sample was also taken into another study, of yellow fever vaccine responses in identical twins.

The specimen sequenced was PBMCs. This TCR was recovered from a woman aged 18-29 years in good health. This chain connects TRBV5-1 to TRBJ1-1; tentative D call: TRBD1 (6 bases). CDR3 sequence: CASRGQLMNTEAFF. CDR3 in DNA: TGCGCCAGCAGAGGACAGCTCATGAACACTGAAGCTTTCTTT.